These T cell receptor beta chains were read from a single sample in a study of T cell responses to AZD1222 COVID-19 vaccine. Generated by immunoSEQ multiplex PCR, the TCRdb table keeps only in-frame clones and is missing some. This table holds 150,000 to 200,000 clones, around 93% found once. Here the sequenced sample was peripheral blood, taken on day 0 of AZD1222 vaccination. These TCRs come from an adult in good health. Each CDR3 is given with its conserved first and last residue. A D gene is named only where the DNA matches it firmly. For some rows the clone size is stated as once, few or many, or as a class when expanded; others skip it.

TGTGCCAGCAGTAACGGAGTGGCAGCTTCCTACGAGCAGTACTTC	CASSNGVAASYEQYF	TRBV27	TRBJ2-7	.	.
TGCGCCAGCAGCCAAGATTGGGGACGCACTCCTAACTATGGCTACACCTTC	CASSQDWGRTPNYGYTF	TRBV4-3	TRBJ1-2	.	.
TGTGCCAGCAGCGTAACCCCCGCGGGGAGGGGCACAGATACGCAGTATTTT	CASSVTPAGRGTDTQYF	TRBV9	TRBJ2-3	.	TRBD2
TGCGCCAGCAGCTTGGGGGGACAGGAAAATGAAAAACTGTTTTTT	CASSLGGQENEKLFF	TRBV5-1	TRBJ1-4	.	TRBD1
TGTGCCAGCAGCTTATTTGGCGTGGGACAGGGAATTTACGAGCAGTACTTC	CASSLFGVGQGIYEQYF	TRBV7-6	TRBJ2-7	.	TRBD1
TGTGCCAGCAGCCCCAGTGACGGGGGGGCAGGAGGAGATACGCAGTATTTT	CASSPSDGGAGGDTQYF	TRBV3-1/TRBV3-2	TRBJ2-3	.	TRBD2
TGTGCCAGCATTTACGATGCTTATAGCAATCAGCCCCAGCATTTT	CASIYDAYSNQPQHF	TRBV6-6	TRBJ1-5	.	.
TGTGCCAGCAGCTCGCAAACCCTACAGGGGGCGAGGAGGACTGAAGCTTTCTTT	CASSSQTLQGARRTEAFF	TRBV7-2	TRBJ1-1	.	TRBD1
TGTGCCAGCAGCTTAGACCGGAGGACCTCACCCCTCCACTTT	CASSLDRRTSPLHF	TRBV11-2	TRBJ1-6	.	.
TGCAGTGCTAGTGAGGGAACTAACTATGGCTACACCTTC	CSASEGTNYGYTF	TRBV20-1	TRBJ1-2	.	.
TGTGCCAGTAGTATAGCCAGCTCCTACGAGCAGTACTTC	CASSIASSYEQYF	TRBV19	TRBJ2-7	.	.
TGCAGTGCTAGTCCCCCCGGACTAGCGGGTGCCTACAATGAGCAGTTCTTC	CSASPPGLAGAYNEQFF	TRBV20-1	TRBJ2-1	.	TRBD2
TGTGCCAGCAGTTCCGGGACTAGCGGGGTCGGAGGGCAGTTCTTC	CASSSGTSGVGGQFF	TRBV6-4	TRBJ2-1	.	TRBD2
TGTGCCAGCAGCATTCCCGGGACTAGCCCTGACAGCTCCTACAATGAGCAGTTCTTC	CASSIPGTSPDSSYNEQFF	TRBV9	TRBJ2-1	.	TRBD2
TGCAGCGTTGATTCTAGCGGGGTTTACAATGAGCAGTTCTTC	CSVDSSGVYNEQFF	TRBV29-1	TRBJ2-1	.	TRBD2
TGTGCCAGCAGTTTTCATTTGAGCGGGAGGGCCAAGGAGACCCAGTACTTC	CASSFHLSGRAKETQYF	TRBV28	TRBJ2-5	.	TRBD2
TGTGCCAGCAGTGAAGTGGGCAGGCTCAGCGACTTC	CASSEVGRLSDF	TRBV2	TRBJ2-7	.	.
TGTGCCAGCTCCCCTACTGCGAGCTCCTACGAGCAGTACTTC	CASSPTASSYEQYF	TRBV9	TRBJ2-7	.	.
TGTGCCAGCAGCTCACACAGGGGGACCCGCCACGAGCAGTACTTC	CASSSHRGTRHEQYF	TRBV7-2	TRBJ2-7	.	TRBD1
TGTGCCAGCAGCTTCGGGAGCGTGAGTGAGCAGTTCTTC	CASSFGSVSEQFF	TRBV5-6	TRBJ2-1	once	.
TGTGCCAGTAGTCCGGTCTCGAAAAACACCGGGGAGCTGTTTTTT	CASSPVSKNTGELFF	TRBV19	TRBJ2-2	.	.
TGTGCCAGCAGCGTAGATGGGGCTGGAAACACCATATATTTT	CASSVDGAGNTIYF	TRBV9	TRBJ1-3	.	.